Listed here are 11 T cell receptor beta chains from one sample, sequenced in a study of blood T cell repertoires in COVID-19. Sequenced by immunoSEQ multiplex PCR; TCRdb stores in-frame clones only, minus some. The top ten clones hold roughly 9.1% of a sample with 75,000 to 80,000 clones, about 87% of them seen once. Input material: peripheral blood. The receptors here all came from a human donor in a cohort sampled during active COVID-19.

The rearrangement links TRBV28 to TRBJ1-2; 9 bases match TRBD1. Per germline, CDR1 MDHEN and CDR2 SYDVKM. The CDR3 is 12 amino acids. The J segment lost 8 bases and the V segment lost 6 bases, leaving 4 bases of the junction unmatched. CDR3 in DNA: TGTGCCAGCAGCCGGACAGGGGACGGCTACACCTTC. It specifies CASSRTGDGYTF.

CDR3 protein: CASSYATGGGEKLFF. Written as DNA, the CDR3 is TGTGCCAGCAGTTACGCGACAGGGGGAGGTGAAAAACTGTTTTTT. The rearrangement uses TRBV6-5 and TRBJ1-4; 9 bases agree with TRBD1. The CDR3 has 15 amino acids. The germline gives CDR1 MNHEY, CDR2 SVGAGI. Unmatched junction bases numbered 5, after V lost 2 bases and J lost 7 bases.

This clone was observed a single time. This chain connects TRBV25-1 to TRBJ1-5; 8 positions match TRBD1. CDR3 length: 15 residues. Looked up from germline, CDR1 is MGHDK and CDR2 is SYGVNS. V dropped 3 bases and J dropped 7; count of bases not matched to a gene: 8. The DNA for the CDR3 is TGTGCCAGCAGTGACCACGGACAGGGTGGACAGCCCCAGCATTTT. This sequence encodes CASSDHGQGGQPQHF.

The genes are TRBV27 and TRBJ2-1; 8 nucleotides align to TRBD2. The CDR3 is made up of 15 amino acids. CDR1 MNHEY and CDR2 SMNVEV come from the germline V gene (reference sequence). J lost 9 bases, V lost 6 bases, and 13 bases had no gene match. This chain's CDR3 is CASREGLVISGEQFF. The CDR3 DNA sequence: TGTGCCAGCAGGGAGGGACTAGTGATTTCCGGTGAGCAGTTCTTC.

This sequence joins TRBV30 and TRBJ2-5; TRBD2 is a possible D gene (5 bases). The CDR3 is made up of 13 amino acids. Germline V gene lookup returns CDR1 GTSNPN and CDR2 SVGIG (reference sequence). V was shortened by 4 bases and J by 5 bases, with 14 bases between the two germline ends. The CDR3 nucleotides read TGTGCCTGGAACCCCTCGGGGTGGGAGACCCAGTACTTC. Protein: CAWNPSGWETQYF.

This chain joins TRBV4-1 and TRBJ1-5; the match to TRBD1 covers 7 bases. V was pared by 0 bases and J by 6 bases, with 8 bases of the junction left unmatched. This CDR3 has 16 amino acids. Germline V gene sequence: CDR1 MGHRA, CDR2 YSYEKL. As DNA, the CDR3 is TGCGCCAGCAGCCAAGATCTGGACAGGTCGGGTCAGCCCCAGCATTTT. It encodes CASSQDLDRSGQPQHF.

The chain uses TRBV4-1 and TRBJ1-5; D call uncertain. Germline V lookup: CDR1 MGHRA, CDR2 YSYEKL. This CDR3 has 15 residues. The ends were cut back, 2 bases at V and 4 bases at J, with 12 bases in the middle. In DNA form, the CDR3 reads TGCGCCAGCAGCCAAAGAGGCGGAGGAAATCAGCCCCAGCATTTT. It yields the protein CASSQRGGGNQPQHF.

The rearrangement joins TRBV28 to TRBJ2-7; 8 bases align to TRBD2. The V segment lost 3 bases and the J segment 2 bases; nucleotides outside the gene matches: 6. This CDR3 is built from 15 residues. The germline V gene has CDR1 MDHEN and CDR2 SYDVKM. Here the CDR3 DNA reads TGTGCCAGCAGTTTTAGCGGGATTAAAACCTACGAGCAGTACTTC. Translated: CASSFSGIKTYEQYF. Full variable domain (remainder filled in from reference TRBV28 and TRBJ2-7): DVKVTQSSRYLVKRTGEKVFLECVQDMDHENMFWYRQDPGLGLRLIYFSYDVKMKEKGDIPEGYSVSREKKERFSLILESASTNQTSMYLCASSFSGIKTYEQYFGPGTRLTVT.

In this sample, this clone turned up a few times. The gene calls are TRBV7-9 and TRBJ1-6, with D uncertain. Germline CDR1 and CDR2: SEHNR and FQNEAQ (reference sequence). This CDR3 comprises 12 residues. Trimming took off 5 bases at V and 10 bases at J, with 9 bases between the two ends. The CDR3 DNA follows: TGTGCCAGCAGCCCCGAGGGCTCACCCCTCCACTTT. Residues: CASSPEGSPLHF.

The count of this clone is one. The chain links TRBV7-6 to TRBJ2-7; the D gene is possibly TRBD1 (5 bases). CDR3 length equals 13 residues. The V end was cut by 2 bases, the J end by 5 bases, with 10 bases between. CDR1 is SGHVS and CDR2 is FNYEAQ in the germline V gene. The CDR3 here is CASSLQDTNEQYF. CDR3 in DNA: TGTGCCAGCAGCTTACAGGACACCAACGAGCAGTACTTC.

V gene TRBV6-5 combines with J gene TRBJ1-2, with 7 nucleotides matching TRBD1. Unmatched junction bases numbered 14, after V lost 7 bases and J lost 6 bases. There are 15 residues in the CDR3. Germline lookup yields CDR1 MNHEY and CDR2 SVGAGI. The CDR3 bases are TGTGCCAGCAACCCTACAGGGGACCCCTTCGATGGCTACACCTTC. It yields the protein CASNPTGDPFDGYTF.